This T cell receptor beta chain was recorded in a study of blood T cells in healthy people across ages. Study-wide results and caveats: The lack of PBMC sorting stopped any conclusive naive versus antigen-experienced comparison.

A second PCR of roughly 7 to 11 cycles used a sample-barcoded 5' primer and a J-beta primer mix. All cDNA molecules were each tagged by a template-switch adaptor with 12 random nucleotides. TCRdb used MiXCR to reprocess the 5' RACE reads, holding one entry per CDR3 protein. The profile shows roughly 2 million distinct CDR3 sequences, around 48% of them singletons. On this clonotype: Its antigen is undetermined.

The germline CDR1 and CDR2 sequences are MNHEY and SMNVEV (reference sequence). V lost 4 bases and J 0 bases, leaving 10 bases between the germline ends. This CDR3 has 16 amino acids. The specimen sequenced was blood. The TCR comes from a woman aged 40 to 50 in good health. The rearrangement uses TRBV27 and TRBJ2-6; D uncertain. CDR3 residues: CASSWTVTSGANVLTF. The DNA of the CDR3 is TGTGCCAGCAGTTGGACCGTGACCTCTGGGGCCAACGTCCTGACTTTC.